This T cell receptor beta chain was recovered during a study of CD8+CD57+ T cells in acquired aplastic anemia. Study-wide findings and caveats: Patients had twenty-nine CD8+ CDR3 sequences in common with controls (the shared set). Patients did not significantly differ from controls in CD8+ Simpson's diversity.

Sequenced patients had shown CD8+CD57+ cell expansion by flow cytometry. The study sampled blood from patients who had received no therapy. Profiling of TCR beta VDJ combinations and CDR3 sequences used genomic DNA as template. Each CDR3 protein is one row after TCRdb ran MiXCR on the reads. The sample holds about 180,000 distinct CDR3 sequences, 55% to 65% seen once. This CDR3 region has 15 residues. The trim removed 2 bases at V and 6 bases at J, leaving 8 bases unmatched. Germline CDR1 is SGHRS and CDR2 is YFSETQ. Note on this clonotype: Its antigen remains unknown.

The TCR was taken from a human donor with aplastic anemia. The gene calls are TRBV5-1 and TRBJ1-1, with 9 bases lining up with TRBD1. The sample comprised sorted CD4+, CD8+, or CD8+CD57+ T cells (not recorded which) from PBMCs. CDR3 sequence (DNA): TGCGCCAGCAGCTTATTAGGGACAGGGAGGGCTGAAGCTTTCTTT. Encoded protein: CASSLLGTGRAEAFF.